Listed below are T cell receptor beta chains from one sample, sequenced in a study of metastatic and nonmetastatic thyroid tumors. TCRdb recomputed clones from the PCR reads via MiXCR. The sample records more than 25,000 clones, 7% to 8% being singletons. Sequencing was carried out using blood. These receptors were taken from a female donor with papillary thyroid cancer or a benign thyroid nodule (not recorded which). Some clones in this sample may be carry-over from other donors' samples. The CDR3 runs from the conserved cysteine through the conserved F or W. The order of the fields is V gene, J gene, clone size, D gene, CDR3 protein, CDR3 DNA. The D gene is left open where the match is weak. Where a row states a size, it is once, few, many or the class of an expanded clone; other rows omit it.

v_gene: TRBV12-3/TRBV12-4; j_gene: TRBJ1-1; abundance: NA; d_gene: NA; CDR3aa: CASSLNGGSNTEPFF; CDR3nt: TGTGCCAGCAGTTTAAATGGGGGATCTAACACTGAACCTTTCTTT
v_gene: TRBV6-1; j_gene: TRBJ2-2; abundance: many; d_gene: TRBD2; CDR3aa: CASRGLAGAGTGELFF; CDR3nt: TGTGCCAGCAGGGGACTAGCGGGGGCTGGTACCGGGGAGCTGTTTTTT
v_gene: TRBV29-1; j_gene: TRBJ2-7; abundance: many; d_gene: TRBD1; CDR3aa: CSARTGQGVLEQYF; CDR3nt: TGCAGCGCCAGAACGGGACAGGGGGTACTCGAGCAGTACTTC
v_gene: TRBV11-2; j_gene: TRBJ2-6; abundance: many; d_gene: NA; CDR3aa: CASSSRGTVSGANVLTF; CDR3nt: TGTGCCAGCAGCTCTAGGGGCACGGTCTCTGGGGCCAACGTCCTGACTTTC
v_gene: TRBV12-3/TRBV12-4; j_gene: TRBJ2-5; abundance: many; d_gene: TRBD2; CDR3aa: CASSPEGLAGAQETQYF; CDR3nt: TGTGCCAGCAGTCCCGAGGGGCTAGCGGGGGCACAAGAGACCCAGTACTTC
v_gene: TRBV5-1; j_gene: TRBJ1-1; abundance: many; d_gene: NA; CDR3aa: CASSLAEGTEAFF; CDR3nt: TGCGCCAGCAGCTTGGCCGAAGGGACTGAAGCTTTCTTT
v_gene: TRBV5-4; j_gene: TRBJ1-1; abundance: NA; d_gene: TRBD1; CDR3aa: CASSLAGGSEAFF; CDR3nt: TGTGCCAGCAGCTTGGCAGGGGGCTCTGAAGCTTTCTTT
v_gene: TRBV10-3; j_gene: TRBJ2-7; abundance: many; d_gene: NA; CDR3aa: CAISDLAGPRAYEQYF; CDR3nt: TGTGCCATCAGCGACTTAGCTGGGCCCAGAGCCTACGAGCAGTACTTC
v_gene: TRBV6-1; j_gene: TRBJ2-3; abundance: many; d_gene: NA; CDR3aa: CASSEGSPGWRTDTQYF; CDR3nt: TGTGCCAGCAGTGAAGGGTCCCCGGGGTGGCGCACAGATACGCAGTATTTT
v_gene: TRBV5-1; j_gene: TRBJ2-7; abundance: many; d_gene: NA; CDR3aa: CASSPGRRYEQYF; CDR3nt: TGCGCCAGCAGCCCGGGACGTCGCTACGAGCAGTACTTC
v_gene: TRBV6-5; j_gene: TRBJ2-5; abundance: many; d_gene: NA; CDR3aa: CASSYSIAPGFLETQYF; CDR3nt: TGTGCCAGCAGTTACTCGATTGCCCCGGGGTTTTTGGAGACCCAGTACTTC
v_gene: TRBV7-3; j_gene: TRBJ2-5; abundance: many; d_gene: NA; CDR3aa: CASSLDPQETQYF; CDR3nt: TGTGCCAGCAGCTTAGACCCGCAAGAGACCCAGTACTTC
v_gene: TRBV5-8; j_gene: TRBJ2-5; abundance: few; d_gene: TRBD1; CDR3aa: CASSLTDRGVERQETQYF; CDR3nt: TGTGCCAGCAGCTTGACGGACAGGGGCGTAGAGAGACAAGAGACCCAGTACTTC
v_gene: TRBV9; j_gene: TRBJ1-3; abundance: many; d_gene: TRBD1; CDR3aa: CASSVRGTGNGNTIYF; CDR3nt: TGTGCCAGCAGCGTACGAGGGACAGGCAATGGAAACACCATATATTTT
v_gene: TRBV20-1; j_gene: TRBJ1-2; abundance: many; d_gene: NA; CDR3aa: CSARTGSQGYTF; CDR3nt: TGCAGTGCTAGAACAGGGTCACAGGGCTACACCTTC
v_gene: TRBV20-1; j_gene: TRBJ2-5; abundance: many; d_gene: NA; CDR3aa: CSARDSRTPEETQYF; CDR3nt: TGCAGTGCTAGAGATTCGAGGACTCCCGAAGAGACCCAGTACTTC
v_gene: TRBV12-3/TRBV12-4; j_gene: TRBJ2-1; abundance: many; d_gene: TRBD2; CDR3aa: CASSPVAGGRGEQFF; CDR3nt: TGTGCCAGCAGTCCCGTAGCGGGGGGGCGGGGTGAGCAGTTCTTC
v_gene: TRBV14; j_gene: TRBJ2-1; abundance: few; d_gene: NA; CDR3aa: CASSQDLLQFPEQFF; CDR3nt: TGTGCCAGCAGCCAGGACCTCCTGCAATTCCCTGAGCAGTTCTTC
v_gene: TRBV19; j_gene: TRBJ2-1; abundance: many; d_gene: TRBD2; CDR3aa: CATEGLAEPNEQFF; CDR3nt: TGTGCCACCGAGGGACTAGCGGAGCCCAATGAGCAGTTCTTC
v_gene: TRBV2; j_gene: TRBJ1-5; abundance: many; d_gene: NA; CDR3aa: CASDGTGGGQPQHF; CDR3nt: TGTGCCAGCGATGGGACGGGGGGGGGTCAGCCCCAGCATTTT
v_gene: TRBV19; j_gene: TRBJ1-1; abundance: many; d_gene: NA; CDR3aa: CASSMGSGGHRNTEAFF; CDR3nt: TGTGCCAGTAGTATGGGGTCCGGGGGACACCGGAACACTGAAGCTTTCTTT
v_gene: TRBV9; j_gene: TRBJ2-1; abundance: many; d_gene: NA; CDR3aa: CASSVGWQGMKNEQFF; CDR3nt: TGTGCCAGCAGCGTAGGGTGGCAGGGGATGAAGAATGAGCAGTTCTTC
v_gene: TRBV6-1; j_gene: TRBJ2-3; abundance: many; d_gene: NA; CDR3aa: CASSEFRADTQYF; CDR3nt: TGTGCCAGCAGTGAGTTCAGGGCAGATACGCAGTATTTT
v_gene: TRBV9; j_gene: TRBJ1-2; abundance: many; d_gene: TRBD1; CDR3aa: CASSVVGQGNYGYTF; CDR3nt: TGTGCCAGCAGCGTAGTCGGACAGGGGAACTATGGCTACACCTTC
v_gene: TRBV6-6; j_gene: TRBJ2-3; abundance: many; d_gene: NA; CDR3aa: CASSYWPEDTQYF; CDR3nt: TGTGCCAGCAGTTACTGGCCCGAAGATACGCAGTATTTT
v_gene: TRBV18; j_gene: TRBJ1-3; abundance: NA; d_gene: NA; CDR3aa: CASSQGPRVTGNTIYF; CDR3nt: TGTGCCAGCTCCCAAGGGCCCAGGGTGACTGGAAACACCATATATTTT
v_gene: TRBV29-1; j_gene: TRBJ2-1; abundance: many; d_gene: NA; CDR3aa: CSVADSYNEQFF; CDR3nt: TGCAGCGTTGCTGACTCCTACAATGAGCAGTTCTTC
v_gene: TRBV20-1; j_gene: TRBJ1-5; abundance: NA; d_gene: NA; CDR3aa: CSVRVGSISNQPQHF; CDR3nt: TGCAGTGTTAGAGTGGGGTCAATCAGCAATCAGCCCCAACATTTT
v_gene: TRBV20-1; j_gene: TRBJ2-7; abundance: many; d_gene: TRBD2; CDR3aa: CSARPGLAGVGGYEQYF; CDR3nt: TGCAGTGCTCGACCGGGACTAGCGGGAGTAGGTGGCTACGAGCAGTACTTC
v_gene: TRBV4-1; j_gene: TRBJ1-4; abundance: many; d_gene: TRBD1; CDR3aa: CASSPDRGYEKLFF; CDR3nt: TGCGCCAGCAGCCCAGACAGGGGATATGAAAAACTGTTTTTT
v_gene: TRBV20-1; j_gene: TRBJ2-5; abundance: many; d_gene: NA; CDR3aa: CSARANTGIGETQYF; CDR3nt: TGCAGTGCTAGAGCCAACACAGGGATCGGGGAGACCCAGTACTTC
v_gene: TRBV28; j_gene: TRBJ1-5; abundance: many; d_gene: NA; CDR3aa: CASNVGTYQPQHF; CDR3nt: TGTGCCAGCAACGTGGGGACATATCAGCCCCAGCATTTT
v_gene: TRBV6-6; j_gene: TRBJ2-6; abundance: many; d_gene: TRBD2; CDR3aa: CATRGGGAQRAGANVLTF; CDR3nt: TGTGCCACCCGGGGGGGCGGGGCCCAGAGAGCAGGGGCCAACGTCCTGACTTTC
v_gene: TRBV7-9; j_gene: TRBJ1-1; abundance: many; d_gene: NA; CDR3aa: CASSRRGNTEAFF; CDR3nt: TGTGCCAGCAGCCGCAGGGGGAACACTGAAGCTTTCTTT
v_gene: TRBV6-2/TRBV6-3; j_gene: TRBJ1-1; abundance: few; d_gene: NA; CDR3aa: CASSYSLNTEAFF; CDR3nt: TGTGCCAGCAGTTACTCGTTAAACACTGAAGCTTTCTTT
v_gene: TRBV30; j_gene: TRBJ1-5; abundance: many; d_gene: NA; CDR3aa: CAWSVGEGGGVPQHF; CDR3nt: TGTGCCTGGAGTGTAGGGGAAGGCGGAGGGGTGCCCCAGCATTTT
v_gene: TRBV27; j_gene: TRBJ1-2; abundance: many; d_gene: NA; CDR3aa: CASSLSGRSGYTF; CDR3nt: TGTGCCAGCAGTTTATCGGGGCGATCTGGCTACACCTTC
v_gene: TRBV6-5; j_gene: TRBJ1-5; abundance: many; d_gene: TRBD1; CDR3aa: CASSYTFTGTGAQHF; CDR3nt: TGTGCCAGCAGTTACACATTTACCGGGACAGGGGCCCAGCATTTT
v_gene: TRBV6-2/TRBV6-3; j_gene: TRBJ1-1; abundance: many; d_gene: NA; CDR3aa: CASSATATGPKAEAFF; CDR3nt: TGTGCCAGCAGTGCGACCGCGACAGGCCCGAAGGCTGAAGCTTTCTTT
v_gene: TRBV11-2; j_gene: TRBJ2-5; abundance: many; d_gene: NA; CDR3aa: CASSLTPAYQETQYF; CDR3nt: TGTGCCAGCAGCCTAACCCCTGCGTACCAAGAGACCCAGTACTTC
v_gene: TRBV11-2; j_gene: TRBJ2-7; abundance: many; d_gene: TRBD2; CDR3aa: CASSSTSGVTSYEQYF; CDR3nt: TGTGCCAGCAGCTCCACTAGCGGGGTAACGAGTTACGAGCAGTACTTC
v_gene: TRBV12-3/TRBV12-4; j_gene: TRBJ2-3; abundance: many; d_gene: TRBD2; CDR3aa: CASSISGGGDTQYF; CDR3nt: TGTGCCAGCAGTATTAGCGGGGGGGGGGATACGCAGTATTTT
v_gene: TRBV30; j_gene: TRBJ2-3; abundance: medium-sized; d_gene: TRBD1; CDR3aa: CAWSRQGIGTDTQYF; CDR3nt: TGTGCCTGGTCGCGACAGGGAATTGGCACAGATACGCAGTATTTT
v_gene: TRBV20-1; j_gene: TRBJ2-7; abundance: many; d_gene: TRBD2; CDR3aa: CSGEVRTSGSYEQYF; CDR3nt: TGCAGTGGAGAAGTCAGAACTAGCGGGAGTTACGAGCAGTACTTC
v_gene: TRBV3-1; j_gene: TRBJ2-7; abundance: many; d_gene: NA; CDR3aa: CASSHRSWYEQYF; CDR3nt: TGTGCCAGCAGTCACAGAAGCTGGTACGAGCAGTACTTC
v_gene: TRBV6-5; j_gene: TRBJ2-1; abundance: many; d_gene: NA; CDR3aa: CASSYSTLASYNEQFF; CDR3nt: TGTGCCAGCAGTTACTCGACGCTAGCGAGTTACAATGAGCAGTTCTTC
v_gene: TRBV6-1; j_gene: TRBJ1-1; abundance: many; d_gene: TRBD1; CDR3aa: CASNRQGNTNTEAFF; CDR3nt: TGTGCCAGCAATAGACAGGGAAATACGAACACTGAAGCTTTCTTT
v_gene: TRBV2; j_gene: TRBJ2-4; abundance: many; d_gene: NA; CDR3aa: CASKKTELIKNIQYF; CDR3nt: TGTGCCAGCAAAAAGACGGAGCTCATCAAAAACATTCAGTACTTC
v_gene: TRBV18; j_gene: TRBJ2-3; abundance: many; d_gene: NA; CDR3aa: CASSPTPQGADTQYF; CDR3nt: TGTGCCAGCTCACCAACACCCCAGGGTGCAGATACGCAGTATTTT
v_gene: TRBV3-1; j_gene: TRBJ1-3; abundance: many; d_gene: TRBD1; CDR3aa: CASRRSAGGRGNTIYF; CDR3nt: TGTGCCAGCAGGCGCTCGGCAGGGGGTCGTGGAAACACCATATATTTT
v_gene: TRBV24-1; j_gene: TRBJ2-3; abundance: many; d_gene: TRBD1; CDR3aa: CATRGGRDRGTDTQYF; CDR3nt: TGTGCCACCAGGGGGGGCAGGGACAGGGGGACAGATACGCAGTATTTT
v_gene: TRBV11-2; j_gene: TRBJ2-7; abundance: many; d_gene: TRBD2; CDR3aa: CASSPSGRAPYEQYF; CDR3nt: TGTGCCAGCAGCCCCAGCGGGAGGGCGCCCTACGAGCAGTACTTC
v_gene: TRBV9; j_gene: TRBJ2-5; abundance: NA; d_gene: TRBD1; CDR3aa: CASSVTGAAQETQYF; CDR3nt: TGTGCCAGTAGCGTCACAGGGGCGGCTCAAGAGACCCAGTACTTC
v_gene: TRBV25-1; j_gene: TRBJ2-1; abundance: many; d_gene: NA; CDR3aa: CASSELSGDTSYNEQFF; CDR3nt: TGTGCCAGCAGTGAATTGAGCGGGGACACCTCCTACAATGAGCAGTTCTTC